These T cell receptor beta chains were read from a single sample in a study of T cell repertoires in cytomegalovirus infection. TCRdb independently ran MiXCR on the reads; one entry per CDR3 protein. The data show fewer than 350,000 distinct CDR3 sequences, almost 30% seen once. For these receptors, no antigen is known. The specimen comprised cultured PBMCs, sampled from culture after CMV antigen stimulation. The receptors stem from a human donor in good health (CMV status not recorded). Some clones in this sample may be carry-over from other donors' samples. The CDR3 runs from the conserved cysteine through the conserved F or W. The D gene is left open where the match is weak. Clone size is given for some rows only: seen once, a few or many times, or a class if the clone is expanded.

D gene: .; V gene: TRBV12-3/TRBV12-4; J gene: TRBJ2-5; clone size: many; CDR3 protein: CASSLRRRQETQYF; CDR3 DNA: TGTGCCAGCAGTTTAAGGCGGAGACAAGAGACCCAGTACTTC
D gene: .; V gene: TRBV7-9; J gene: TRBJ2-7; clone size: .; CDR3 protein: CASSLEGGVTAYEQYF; CDR3 DNA: TGTGCCAGCAGCTTAGAAGGTGGAGTTACAGCATACGAGCAGTACTTC
D gene: .; V gene: TRBV10-3; J gene: TRBJ2-5; clone size: .; CDR3 protein: CAISADSRVKTQYF; CDR3 DNA: TGTGCCATATCCGCAGACAGTCGGGTAAAGACCCAGTACTTC
D gene: .; V gene: TRBV24-1; J gene: TRBJ1-5; clone size: .; CDR3 protein: CATSDKRRDRFGNQPQHF; CDR3 DNA: TGTGCCACCAGTGACAAGAGAAGGGACCGCTTTGGCAATCAGCCCCAGCATTTT
D gene: TRBD2; V gene: TRBV27; J gene: TRBJ2-7; clone size: few; CDR3 protein: CASSLLAGNYEQYF; CDR3 DNA: TGTGCCAGCAGTTTACTAGCGGGAAACTACGAGCAGTACTTC
D gene: .; V gene: TRBV5-1; J gene: TRBJ1-1; clone size: few; CDR3 protein: CASSLRGGSPEAFF; CDR3 DNA: TGCGCCAGCAGCCTCCGGGGAGGTTCGCCTGAAGCTTTCTTT
D gene: TRBD1; V gene: TRBV3-1; J gene: TRBJ1-1; clone size: .; CDR3 protein: CASSQGTGGTEAFF; CDR3 DNA: TGTGCCAGCAGCCAAGGGACAGGGGGCACTGAAGCTTTCTTT
D gene: .; V gene: TRBV7-9; J gene: TRBJ1-4; clone size: .; CDR3 protein: CASSPWLAVTNEKLFF; CDR3 DNA: TGTGCCAGCAGCCCCTGGTTGGCAGTAACTAATGAAAAACTGTTTTTT
D gene: .; V gene: TRBV7-2; J gene: TRBJ1-5; clone size: once; CDR3 protein: CASSLDVSQPQHF; CDR3 DNA: TGTGCCAGCAGCTTAGACGTAAGTCAGCCCCAGCATTTT
D gene: TRBD1; V gene: TRBV20-1; J gene: TRBJ2-3; clone size: few; CDR3 protein: CSARVTGSTDTQYF; CDR3 DNA: TGCAGTGCTAGAGTGACAGGGAGCACAGATACGCAGTATTTT
D gene: .; V gene: TRBV6-1; J gene: TRBJ1-5; clone size: .; CDR3 protein: CASSYGHGNQPQHF; CDR3 DNA: TGTGCCAGCAGTTACGGTCATGGCAATCAGCCCCAGCATTTT
D gene: TRBD2; V gene: TRBV2; J gene: TRBJ2-5; clone size: .; CDR3 protein: CASRRLAGETQYF; CDR3 DNA: TGTGCCAGCAGACGACTAGCGGGAGAGACCCAGTACTTC
D gene: .; V gene: TRBV7-2; J gene: TRBJ2-7; clone size: .; CDR3 protein: CASGVRGYEQYF; CDR3 DNA: TGTGCCAGCGGAGTTCGGGGATACGAGCAGTACTTC
D gene: .; V gene: TRBV7-9; J gene: TRBJ1-2; clone size: .; CDR3 protein: CASSPSTIWAQGGYTF; CDR3 DNA: TGTGCCAGCAGCCCGAGCACGATTTGGGCCCAGGGTGGCTACACCTTC
D gene: TRBD1; V gene: TRBV19; J gene: TRBJ1-1; clone size: few; CDR3 protein: CASSSGTGPFVTEAFF; CDR3 DNA: TGTGCCAGTAGCTCCGGGACAGGCCCATTCGTCACTGAAGCTTTCTTT
D gene: .; V gene: TRBV12-3/TRBV12-4; J gene: TRBJ1-5; clone size: .; CDR3 protein: CASSLGRANQPQHF; CDR3 DNA: TGTGCCAGCAGTTTAGGCAGGGCGAATCAGCCCCAGCATTTT